These 5 T cell receptor beta chains were sequenced from one sample in a study of post-analysis software for immune sequencing data. These receptors' antigens are unknown. Sequencing libraries made from TCR beta cDNA carried unique molecular identifiers. TCRdb itself ran the PCR reads through MiXCR, one entry per CDR3 protein. This sample has hundreds of thousands of distinct CDR3 sequences, with roughly 30% found just once. General study points: The study found TRBV5-6, TRBV5-1 and TRBV20-1 among five or six TRBV segments more frequent in patients than controls.

Sequencing was carried out using blood. These TCRs come from a girl aged 10 to 17 with multiple sclerosis.

This chain connects TRBV4-1 to TRBJ2-2; perhaps D is TRBD1 or TRBD2 (6 bases each). Per the germline V gene, CDR1 is MGHRA and CDR2 is YSYEKL. V lost 2 bases to trimming and J lost 4 bases, with 17 bases between them. The CDR3 covers 17 residues. The CDR3 DNA sequence: TGCGCCAGCAGCCAAATGGCACGGGGGCGAGGCACCGGGGAGCTGTTTTTT. Translated: CASSQMARGRGTGELFF.

This chain joins TRBV27 and TRBJ2-1; D not resolved. CDR1 MNHEY and CDR2 SMNVEV come from the germline V gene (reference sequence). This CDR3 spans 17 amino acids. Between the trimmed V and J ends, which lost 2 bases and 0 bases, there was a span of 14 bases. The DNA for the CDR3 is TGTGCCAGCAGTTTAAGGGTGCAGTTTAACTCCTACAATGAGCAGTTCTTC. Its protein is CASSLRVQFNSYNEQFF.

This sequence joins TRBV2 and TRBJ1-1; D unclear. The CDR3 is 13 residues long. Trimming took off 7 bases at V and 8 bases at J, with 17 bases between the two ends. CDR1 and CDR2 (germline): SNHLY, FYNNEI. CDR3 protein: CASTSRTELEAFF. In nucleotides, the CDR3 is TGTGCCAGCACCTCAAGGACGGAACTAGAAGCTTTCTTT.

This clonotype was seen more than once but under ten times. This chain uses TRBV20-1 with TRBJ2-1, with TRBD2 as a possible D gene (5 bases). Germline V gene sequence: CDR1 DFQATT, CDR2 SNEGSKA (reference sequence). The CDR3 totals 14 residues. Trimming cost V 6 bases and J 1 base, with 13 bases left between them. CDR3: CSAPVGGSYNEQFF. The CDR3 DNA is TGCAGTGCGCCTGTCGGCGGGTCCTACAATGAGCAGTTCTTC.

This clonotype has a handful of counts. The chain has TRBV15 and TRBJ2-3; TRBD2 aligns across 10 bases. V shed 6 bases and J 2 bases; nucleotides not matched to a gene: 8. Germline V gene sequence: CDR1 LNHNV, CDR2 YYDKDF (reference sequence). The CDR3 contains 16 residues. CDR3 bases: TGTGCCACCAGTGCAAGACTAGCGGGCTTCACAGATACGCAGTATTTT. This gives the protein CATSARLAGFTDTQYF.